A single sample gave rise to the 29 T cell receptor beta chains below, sequenced in a study of T cells in Graves' hyperthyroidism and ophthalmopathy. TCR beta CDR3 region amplification was performed from RNA transcripts. Primed by the HTBI set, a first-round RT-PCR was run on the TCR CDR3. TCRdb used MiXCR to reprocess the multiplex PCR reads, holding one entry per CDR3 protein. The table shows hundreds of thousands of distinct CDR3 sequences, with around 15% occurring only once. Sequences were obtained from blood. These receptors all stem from a woman aged 18-29 years with Graves' hyperthyroidism.

This chain links TRBV20-1 with TRBJ2-2; 7 nucleotides match TRBD2. Germline loops: CDR1 DFQATT, CDR2 SNEGSKA (reference sequence). This CDR3 contains 17 residues. Germline trimming cut 1 base from V and 1 base from J; bases unmatched to any gene: 9. The CDR3 reads CSARAGGGGRNTGELFF. CDR3 DNA sequence: TGCAGTGCTAGAGCTGGGGGGGGGGGACGGAACACCGGGGAGCTGTTTTTT.

This clonotype has ten or more counts. V is TRBV12-3 or TRBV12-4 and J is TRBJ2-5, with D tentatively TRBD2 (6 bases). V lost 6 bases and J 5 bases, leaving 16 bases between the germline ends. The CDR3 totals 14 residues. The CDR3: CASRILGGAETQYF. CDR3 nucleotide sequence: TGTGCCAGCAGAATCCTCGGGGGAGCTGAGACCCAGTACTTC.

This clonotype was recorded at least ten times. V gene TRBV27 combines with J gene TRBJ1-5, with 9 positions matching TRBD1. The V gene end was trimmed by 3 bases and the J gene end by 5 bases; junction bases not matched to a gene: 5. The CDR3 covers 15 residues. The germline CDR1 and CDR2 sequences are MNHEY and SMNVEV (reference sequence). CDR3 amino acids: CASSFGTGSHQPQHF. DNA of the CDR3: TGTGCCAGCAGTTTTGGGACAGGGTCGCATCAGCCCCAGCATTTT.

The chain couples TRBV5-1 to TRBJ2-2; 7 bases map to TRBD1. This CDR3 has 16 residues. J was trimmed by 1 base and V by 0 bases; bases with no gene match: 3. CDR1 SGHRS and CDR2 YFSETQ come from the germline V gene. The CDR3 DNA sequence: TGCGCCAGCAGCTTGGGGGGGACAGTGAACACCGGGGAGCTGTTTTTT. Amino acid sequence: CASSLGGTVNTGELFF. Drawing the rest from reference TRBV5-1 and TRBJ2-2, the complete variable domain is KAGVTQTPRYLIKTRGQQVTLSCSPISGHRSVSWYQQTPGQGLQFLFEYFSETQRNKGNFPGRFSGRQFSNSRSEMNVSTLELGDSALYLCASSLGGTVNTGELFFGEGSRLTVL.

This clonotype was detected ten times or more. The chain has TRBV7-2 and TRBJ1-1; tentatively, D is TRBD1 (5 bases). This CDR3 has 14 amino acids. Trimming shortened V by 6 bases and J by 0 bases, and 11 bases separated the two germline ends. CDR1 SGHTA and CDR2 FQGNSA come from the germline V gene. The CDR3 reads CASSSHRLNTEAFF. The CDR3 DNA sequence: TGTGCCAGCAGTTCGCACAGGTTGAACACTGAAGCTTTCTTT.

This chain links TRBV9 with TRBJ1-2; a possible D gene is TRBD1 (5 bases). The V end was cut by 6 bases, the J end by 6 bases, with 15 bases between. Germline values: CDR1 SGDLS, CDR2 YYNGEE. This CDR3 has 13 amino acids. The CDR3 reads CASKGANLDGYTF. Written as DNA, the CDR3 is TGTGCCAGCAAAGGGGCTAATCTGGATGGCTACACCTTC.

The chain couples TRBV24-1 to TRBJ2-1, with 12 bases lining up with TRBD2. The V gene end was trimmed by 9 bases and the J gene end by 6 bases; junction bases not matched to a gene: 2. This CDR3 has 13 residues. CDR1 and CDR2 (germline): KGHDR, SFDVKD. The CDR3 sequence is CATRLAGANEQFF. The CDR3 DNA reads TGTGCCACCCGACTAGCGGGAGCCAATGAGCAGTTCTTC.

The chain employs TRBV12-3 or TRBV12-4 and TRBJ2-7; either TRBD1 or TRBD2 may supply D (5 bases each). Trimming took 8 bases from V and 3 from J, leaving 14 bases between them. The CDR3 consists of 13 residues. The DNA for the CDR3 is TGTGCCAGCTCCGGGGACGGATTCTACGAGCAGTACTTC. Its translation is CASSGDGFYEQYF.

The J gene is TRBJ2-7, the V gene TRBV4-3; D is possibly TRBD1 (6 bases). The V gene's germline CDR1 is LGHNA and CDR2 YSLEER. Trimming pared 0 bases from V and 2 bases from J, leaving 17 bases between. The CDR3 sequence is 17 residues long. The CDR3 region is CASSQDPEGGFAYEQYF. For the CDR3, the DNA is TGCGCCAGCAGCCAAGACCCCGAAGGGGGTTTCGCCTACGAGCAGTACTTC.

This chain connects TRBV7-3 to TRBJ2-2, with TRBD1 matching 8 bases. The V gene's germline CDR1 is SGHTA and CDR2 FQGTGA. Trimming cost V 2 bases and J 1 base; bases outside gene matches: 3. The CDR3 is made up of 16 amino acids. CDR3 in DNA: TGTGCCAGCAGCTTACAGGGGGCAGGGAACACCGGGGAGCTGTTTTTT. As protein: CASSLQGAGNTGELFF.

This clonotype was seen ten or more times. V usage is TRBV7-9 and J usage is TRBJ2-7, with a weak D call TRBD1 (6 bases). With 5 bases removed from V and 2 bases from J, the gap between germline ends came to 13 bases. Germline CDR1 reads SEHNR; CDR2 reads FQNEAQ (reference sequence). The CDR3 contains 14 residues. The CDR3 is CASSTETGTYEQYF. The CDR3 nucleotides read TGTGCCAGCAGCACAGAGACAGGTACCTACGAGCAGTACTTC.

V is TRBV3-1 and J is TRBJ1-1; no clear D. This CDR3 is 13 amino acids long. V gave up 3 bases and J gave up 5 bases, with 10 bases separating them. The V gene's germline CDR1 is LGHDT and CDR2 YNNKEL (reference sequence). The CDR3 loop reads CASSQAVVTEAFF. CDR3 bases: TGTGCCAGCAGCCAGGCGGTGGTAACTGAAGCTTTCTTT.

This clonotype has a handful of counts. The chain combines TRBV20-1 with TRBJ2-1, with 8 positions matching TRBD2. The J segment lost 5 bases and the V segment lost 3 bases, leaving 3 bases of the junction unmatched. CDR1 is DFQATT, CDR2 SNEGSKA, per germline (reference sequence). This CDR3 is built from 13 residues. The CDR3 spells CSASGGGNNEQFF. The CDR3 DNA reads as TGCAGTGCTAGCGGGGGGGGAAACAATGAGCAGTTCTTC.

This chain joins TRBV5-1 and TRBJ2-2; D remains unclear. Germline V gene sequence: CDR1 SGHRS, CDR2 YFSETQ. V lost 0 bases and J 2 bases, leaving 5 bases between the germline ends. This CDR3 comprises 14 residues. CDR3 DNA sequence: TGCGCCAGCAGCTTGGGTTTTAACACCGGGGAGCTGTTTTTT. It is translated as CASSLGFNTGELFF.

This clonotype was detected a few times. J is TRBJ2-7 and V is TRBV6-2 or TRBV6-3; D unresolved. The CDR3 runs 16 residues. The germline V and J ends were trimmed by 0 bases and 0 bases, with 12 bases remaining between them. Germline V gene data show CDR1 as MNHEY and CDR2 as SVGEGT. CDR3 amino acids: CASSYSSLSSSYEQYF. DNA for the CDR3: TGTGCCAGCAGTTACTCGAGCCTTTCAAGCTCCTACGAGCAGTACTTC.

At least ten counts were recorded for this clonotype. The V and J genes are TRBV7-8 and TRBJ2-5; 15 bases align to TRBD2. Germline lookup yields CDR1 SGHVS and CDR2 FQNEAQ. The CDR3 runs 22 residues. The V segment lost 1 base and the J segment 7 bases; nucleotides outside the gene matches: 22. The CDR3 region is CASSLEGGWGLAGGIFKGTQYF. CDR3 nucleotide sequence: TGTGCCAGCAGCTTAGAGGGGGGATGGGGACTAGCGGGAGGAATATTCAAGGGGACCCAGTACTTC.

The sample holds many counts of this clonotype. The chain employs TRBV20-1 and TRBJ2-1; 13 positions match TRBD2. Germline V gene lookup returns CDR1 DFQATT and CDR2 SNEGSKA (reference sequence). This CDR3 contains 18 residues. J lost 4 bases, V lost 2 bases, and 11 bases had no gene match. CDR3 DNA sequence: TGCAGTGCTAGACTTAAAGAAGGACTAGCGGGGGTTTACAATGAGCAGTTCTTC. It specifies CSARLKEGLAGVYNEQFF.

The chain has TRBV4-1 and TRBJ2-1; 10 bases are shared with TRBD2. V shed 4 bases and J 15 bases; nucleotides not matched to a gene: 9. The germline V gene has CDR1 MGHRA and CDR2 YSYEKL. The CDR3 runs 13 residues. The chain's CDR3 is CASSPLPSGSMFF. CDR3 nucleotide sequence: TGCGCCAGCAGCCCCTTGCCTAGCGGGAGTATGTTCTTC.

This clonotype was recorded a few times. V gene TRBV18 combines with J gene TRBJ2-1, with TRBD2 identical over 12 bases. Germline-derived CDR1 and CDR2 are KGHSH and LQKENI. With V trimmed by 6 bases and J by 3 bases, 12 bases remained unmatched. The CDR3 contains 18 residues. Here the CDR3 DNA reads TGTGCCAGCTCGCCCGGGACTAGCGGGTGGGGATTCTACAATGAGCAGTTCTTC. Translating it yields CASSPGTSGWGFYNEQFF.

V usage is TRBV24-1 and J usage is TRBJ2-5; a weak D match, TRBD2 (6 bases). Trimming stripped 4 bases from V and 4 bases from J, with 9 bases between. In germline, CDR1 is KGHDR, CDR2 SFDVKD. The CDR3 totals 13 residues. CDR3 sequence (DNA): TGTGCCACCAGTGACGGGAGCGCAGAGACCCAGTACTTC. It translates to CATSDGSAETQYF.

This clonotype was detected only a few times. The CDR3 here is CASSGRDETQYF. The CDR3 region has the DNA TGTGCCAGCAGCGGGCGCGACGAGACCCAGTACTTC. The J gene is TRBJ2-5, the V gene TRBV2; D remains ambiguous. The V gene's germline CDR1 is SNHLY and CDR2 FYNNEI. The CDR3 sequence is 12 residues long. The ends were cut back, 6 bases at V and 5 bases at J, with 10 bases in the middle.

The table lists this clonotype with many counts. The V gene is TRBV18, the J gene TRBJ1-5, with D possibly matching TRBD1 (5 bases). Germline CDR1 KGHSH, CDR2 LQKENI. The CDR3 spans 13 residues. With 6 bases removed from V and 6 bases from J, the gap between germline ends came to 12 bases. The CDR3 region has the DNA TGTGCCAGCTCCAGGGAAAGGGCTCAGCCCCAGCATTTT. It encodes CASSRERAQPQHF.

This clonotype was recorded many times. V is TRBV27 and J is TRBJ2-4; tentatively, D is TRBD2 (6 bases). CDR1 is MNHEY and CDR2 is SMNVEV in the germline V gene (reference sequence). This CDR3 spans 16 amino acids. The V gene lost 4 bases and the J gene lost 0 bases, with 13 bases spanning the gap. The CDR3 sequence is CASSSDGRIAKNIQYF. The CDR3 DNA reads TGTGCCAGCAGTTCGGACGGGAGAATAGCCAAAAACATTCAGTACTTC.

This clonotype has a handful of counts. This chain joins TRBV27 and TRBJ2-6, with D perhaps matching TRBD1 (6 bases). Germline assignment: CDR1 MNHEY and CDR2 SMNVEV (reference sequence). This CDR3 contains 16 residues. V was clipped by 6 bases and J by 0 bases, with 12 bases between them. CDR3 DNA: TGTGCCAGCAGCACAGGGATAGGCTCTGGGGCCAACGTCCTGACTTTC. Protein: CASSTGIGSGANVLTF. The entire variable domain, with the rest obtained from reference TRBV27 and TRBJ2-6, is as follows: EAQVTQNPRYLITVTGKKLTVTCSQNMNHEYMSWYRQDPGLGLRQIYYSMNVEVTDKGDVPEGYKVSRKEKRNFPLILESPSPNQTSLYFCASSTGIGSGANVLTFGAGSRLTVL.

This clonotype occurred many times. This chain uses TRBV28 with TRBJ2-1; weak D call: TRBD2 (6 bases). There are 14 residues in the CDR3. Germline values: CDR1 MDHEN, CDR2 SYDVKM. V was clipped by 5 bases and J by 7 bases, with 15 bases between them. This chain's CDR3 is CASSPQEGDNEQFF. In DNA form, the CDR3 reads TGTGCCAGCAGTCCACAGGAGGGAGATAATGAGCAGTTCTTC.

The chain couples TRBV6-1 to TRBJ2-1; 7 bases agree with TRBD2. This CDR3 is built from 18 residues. Germline loops: CDR1 MNHNS, CDR2 SASEGT. The V segment lost 5 bases and the J segment 4 bases; nucleotides outside the gene matches: 17. CDR3 amino acids: CASSLGGTRLAAYNEQFF. The CDR3 DNA is TGTGCCAGCAGTTTGGGAGGCACTCGGCTAGCGGCTTACAATGAGCAGTTCTTC.

This clonotype has a count of ten or more. The rearrangement joins TRBV18 to TRBJ2-2; perhaps D is TRBD1 or TRBD2 (5 bases each). CDR3 size: 13 residues. CDR1 and CDR2 (germline): KGHSH, LQKENI. Trimming took 1 base from V and 6 from J, leaving 6 bases between them. The DNA for the CDR3 is TGTGCCAGCTCACCACAGGGACCCGGGGAGCTGTTTTTT. Translated, it gives CASSPQGPGELFF.

This rearrangement joins TRBV27 to TRBJ2-2; 15 bases are shared with TRBD2. This CDR3 region has 15 residues. J was trimmed by 5 bases and V by 6 bases; bases with no gene match: 1. CDR1 and CDR2 from the germline V gene are MNHEY and SMNVEV (reference sequence). CDR3 loop: CASSGTSGRTGELFF. The CDR3, as DNA: TGTGCCAGCAGCGGGACTAGCGGGAGGACCGGGGAGCTGTTTTTT.

This clonotype was detected many times. The rearrangement uses TRBV18 and TRBJ2-5; D perhaps matches TRBD1 (6 bases). This CDR3 comprises 14 residues. Germline lookup yields CDR1 KGHSH and CDR2 LQKENI. V was clipped by 3 bases and J by 0 bases, with 8 bases between them. The CDR3 nucleotides are TGTGCCAGCTCACCGAACAGGGACCAAGAGACCCAGTACTTC. The encoded protein is CASSPNRDQETQYF.